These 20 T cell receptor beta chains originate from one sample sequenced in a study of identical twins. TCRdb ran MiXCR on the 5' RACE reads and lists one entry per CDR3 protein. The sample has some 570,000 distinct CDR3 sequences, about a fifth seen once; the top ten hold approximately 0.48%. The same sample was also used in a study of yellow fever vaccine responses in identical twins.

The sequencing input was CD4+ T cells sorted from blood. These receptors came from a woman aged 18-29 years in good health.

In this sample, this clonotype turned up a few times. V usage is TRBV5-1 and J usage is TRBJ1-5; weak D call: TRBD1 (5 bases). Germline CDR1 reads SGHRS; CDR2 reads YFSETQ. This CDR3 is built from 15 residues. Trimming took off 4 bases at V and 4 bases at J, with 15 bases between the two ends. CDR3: CASSQDGDANQPQHF. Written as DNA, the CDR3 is TGCGCCAGCAGCCAGGACGGGGACGCAAATCAGCCCCAGCATTTT.

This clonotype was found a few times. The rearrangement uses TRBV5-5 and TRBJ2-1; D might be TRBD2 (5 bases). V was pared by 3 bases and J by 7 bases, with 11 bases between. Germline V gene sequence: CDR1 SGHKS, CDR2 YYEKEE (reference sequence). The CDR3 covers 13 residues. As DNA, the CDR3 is TGTGCCAGCAGCTATACAACGGGGAATGAGCAGTTCTTC. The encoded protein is CASSYTTGNEQFF. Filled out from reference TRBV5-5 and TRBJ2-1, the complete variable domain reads DAGVTQSPTHLIKTRGQQVTLRCSPISGHKSVSWYQQVLGQGPQFIFQYYEKEERGRGNFPDRFSARQFPNYSSELNVNALLLGDSALYLCASSYTTGNEQFFGPGTRLTVL.

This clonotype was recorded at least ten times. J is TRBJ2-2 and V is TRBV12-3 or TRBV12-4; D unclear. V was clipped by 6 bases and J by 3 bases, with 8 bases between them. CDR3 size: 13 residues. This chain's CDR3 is CASSRLDTGELFF. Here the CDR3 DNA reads TGTGCCAGCAGCCGGCTGGACACCGGGGAGCTGTTTTTT.

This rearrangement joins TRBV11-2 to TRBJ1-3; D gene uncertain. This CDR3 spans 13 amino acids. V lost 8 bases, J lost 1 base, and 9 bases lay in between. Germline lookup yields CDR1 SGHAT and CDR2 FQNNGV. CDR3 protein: CASSPVSGNTIYF. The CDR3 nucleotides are TGTGCCAGCTCCCCTGTGTCTGGAAACACCATATATTTT.

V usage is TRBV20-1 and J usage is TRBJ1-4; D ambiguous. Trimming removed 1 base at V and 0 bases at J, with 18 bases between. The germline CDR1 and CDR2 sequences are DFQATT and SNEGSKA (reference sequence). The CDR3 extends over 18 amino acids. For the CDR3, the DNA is TGCAGTGCTAGAGCTCCAGCCGCCCACTCTTCAACTAATGAAAAACTGTTTTTT. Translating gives CSARAPAAHSSTNEKLFF.

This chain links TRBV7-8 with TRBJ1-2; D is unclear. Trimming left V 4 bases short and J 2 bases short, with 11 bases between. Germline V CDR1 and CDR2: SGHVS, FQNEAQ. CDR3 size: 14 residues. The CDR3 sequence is CASSSRTDNYGYTF. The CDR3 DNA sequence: TGTGCCAGCAGCTCCCGAACAGACAACTATGGCTACACCTTC.

The CDR3 is CASSLAGGYYEQYV. Written as DNA, the CDR3 is TGTGCCAGCAGCTTAGCAGGGGGATACTACGAGCAGTACGTC. This sequence joins TRBV7-9 and TRBJ2-7, with D perhaps matching TRBD1 (6 bases). The V and J ends lost 0 bases and 3 bases respectively, with 9 bases between them. This CDR3 comprises 14 residues. CDR1 and CDR2 (germline): SEHNR, FQNEAQ (reference sequence).

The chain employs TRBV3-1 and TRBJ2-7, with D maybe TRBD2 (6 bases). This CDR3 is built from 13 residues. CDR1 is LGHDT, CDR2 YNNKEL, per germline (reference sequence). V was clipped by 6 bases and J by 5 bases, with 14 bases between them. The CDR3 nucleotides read TGTGCCAGCAGTCAGGACTATTTCCACGAGCAGTACTTC. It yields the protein CASSQDYFHEQYF.

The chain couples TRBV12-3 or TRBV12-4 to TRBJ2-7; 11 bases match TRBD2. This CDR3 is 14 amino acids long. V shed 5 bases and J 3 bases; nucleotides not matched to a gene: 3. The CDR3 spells CASSPSGRSYEQYF. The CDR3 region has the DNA TGTGCCAGCAGTCCTAGCGGGAGGAGCTACGAGCAGTACTTC.

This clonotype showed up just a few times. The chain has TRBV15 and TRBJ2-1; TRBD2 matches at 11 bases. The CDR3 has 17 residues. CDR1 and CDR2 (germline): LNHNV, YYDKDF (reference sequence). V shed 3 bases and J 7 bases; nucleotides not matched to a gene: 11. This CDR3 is CATSSALAGGPGNEQFF. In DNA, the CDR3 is TGTGCCACCAGCAGCGCGTTAGCGGGAGGGCCGGGAAATGAGCAGTTCTTC. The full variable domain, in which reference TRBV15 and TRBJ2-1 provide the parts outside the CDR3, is DAMVIQNPRYQVTQFGKPVTLSCSQTLNHNVMYWYQQKSSQAPKLLFHYYDKDFNNEADTPDNFQSRRPNTSFCFLDIRSPGLGDTAMYLCATSSALAGGPGNEQFFGPGTRLTVL.

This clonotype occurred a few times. The CDR3 protein is CAISENRYGSYEQYV. CDR3 nucleotide sequence: TGTGCCATCAGTGAGAATCGGTACGGATCCTACGAGCAGTACGTC. The chain carries TRBV10-3 and TRBJ2-7; D gene ambiguous. Between the trimmed V and J ends, which lost 2 bases and 1 base, there was a span of 12 bases. This CDR3 spans 15 amino acids. CDR1 is ENHRY, CDR2 SYGVKD, per germline.

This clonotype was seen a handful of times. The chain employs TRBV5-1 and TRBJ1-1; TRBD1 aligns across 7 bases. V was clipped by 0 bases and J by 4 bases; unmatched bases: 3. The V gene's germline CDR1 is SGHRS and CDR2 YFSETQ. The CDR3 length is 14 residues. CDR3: CASSLETGVTEAFF. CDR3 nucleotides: TGCGCCAGCAGCTTGGAAACAGGGGTCACTGAAGCTTTCTTT.

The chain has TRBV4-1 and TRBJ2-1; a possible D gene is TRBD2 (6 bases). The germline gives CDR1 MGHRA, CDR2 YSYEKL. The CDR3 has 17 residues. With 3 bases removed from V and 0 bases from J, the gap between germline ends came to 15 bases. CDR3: CASSHPLADSSYNEQFF. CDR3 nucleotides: TGCGCCAGCAGCCATCCATTAGCGGATAGCTCCTACAATGAGCAGTTCTTC.

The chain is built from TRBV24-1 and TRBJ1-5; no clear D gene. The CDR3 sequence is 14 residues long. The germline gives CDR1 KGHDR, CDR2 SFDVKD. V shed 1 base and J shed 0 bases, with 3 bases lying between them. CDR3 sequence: CATSDFGSNQPQHF. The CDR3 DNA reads TGTGCCACCAGTGATTTCGGTAGCAATCAGCCCCAGCATTTT.

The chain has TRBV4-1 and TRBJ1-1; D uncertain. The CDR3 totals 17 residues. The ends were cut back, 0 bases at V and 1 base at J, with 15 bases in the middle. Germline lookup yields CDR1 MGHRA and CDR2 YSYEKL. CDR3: CASSQDRAESSNTEAFF. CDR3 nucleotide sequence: TGCGCCAGCAGCCAAGATCGCGCGGAGTCTTCGAACACTGAAGCTTTCTTT.

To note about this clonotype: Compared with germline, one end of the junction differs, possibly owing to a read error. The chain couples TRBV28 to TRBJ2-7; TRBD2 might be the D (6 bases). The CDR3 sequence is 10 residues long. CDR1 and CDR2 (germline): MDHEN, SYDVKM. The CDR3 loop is CASSFLATHF. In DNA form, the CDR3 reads TGTGCCAGCAGTTTTCTAGCGACCCATTTT.

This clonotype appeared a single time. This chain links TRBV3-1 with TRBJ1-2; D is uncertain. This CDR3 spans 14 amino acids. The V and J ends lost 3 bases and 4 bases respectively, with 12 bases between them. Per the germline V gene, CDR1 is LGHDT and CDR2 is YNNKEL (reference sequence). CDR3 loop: CASSQASEGYGYTF. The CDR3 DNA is TGTGCCAGCAGCCAGGCTTCCGAGGGCTATGGCTACACCTTC.

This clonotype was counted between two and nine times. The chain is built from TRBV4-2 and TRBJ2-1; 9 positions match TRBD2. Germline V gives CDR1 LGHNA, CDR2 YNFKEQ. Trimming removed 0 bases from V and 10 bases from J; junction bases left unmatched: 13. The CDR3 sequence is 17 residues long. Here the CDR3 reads CASSQDKGKREAAEQFF. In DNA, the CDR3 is TGTGCCAGCAGCCAAGATAAAGGAAAGCGGGAGGCCGCCGAGCAGTTCTTC.

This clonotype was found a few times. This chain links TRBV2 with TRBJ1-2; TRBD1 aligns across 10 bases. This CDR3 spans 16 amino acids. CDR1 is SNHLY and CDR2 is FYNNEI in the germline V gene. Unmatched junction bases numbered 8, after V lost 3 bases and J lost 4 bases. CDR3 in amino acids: CASSEHGQGVSYGYTF. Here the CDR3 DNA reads TGTGCCAGCAGTGAGCATGGACAGGGGGTTTCCTATGGCTACACCTTC.

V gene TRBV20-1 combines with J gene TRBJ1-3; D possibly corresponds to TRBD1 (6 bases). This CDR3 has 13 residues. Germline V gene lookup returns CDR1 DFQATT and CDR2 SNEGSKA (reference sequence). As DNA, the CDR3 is TGCGGAGTGGGGGGGCGAACTGGAAACACCATATATTTT. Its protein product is CGVGGRTGNTIYF.